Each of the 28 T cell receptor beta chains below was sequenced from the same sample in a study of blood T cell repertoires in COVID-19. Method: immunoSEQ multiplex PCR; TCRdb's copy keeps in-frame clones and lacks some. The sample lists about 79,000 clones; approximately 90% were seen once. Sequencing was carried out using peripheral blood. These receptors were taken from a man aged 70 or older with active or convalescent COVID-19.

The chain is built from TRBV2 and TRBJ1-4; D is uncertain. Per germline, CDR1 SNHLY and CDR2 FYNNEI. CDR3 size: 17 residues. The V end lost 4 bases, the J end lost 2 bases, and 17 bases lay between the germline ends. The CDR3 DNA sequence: TGTGCCAGCAGTGTGATGACGACTCTCGGGACTAATGAAAAACTGTTTTTT. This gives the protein CASSVMTTLGTNEKLFF.

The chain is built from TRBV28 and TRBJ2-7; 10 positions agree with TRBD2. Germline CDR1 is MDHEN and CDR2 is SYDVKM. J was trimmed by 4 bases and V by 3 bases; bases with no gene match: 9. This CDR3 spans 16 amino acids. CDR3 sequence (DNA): TGTGCCAGCAGTTTCCCAGCGGGAGGGTCTCCGTACGAGCAGTACTTC. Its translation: CASSFPAGGSPYEQYF.

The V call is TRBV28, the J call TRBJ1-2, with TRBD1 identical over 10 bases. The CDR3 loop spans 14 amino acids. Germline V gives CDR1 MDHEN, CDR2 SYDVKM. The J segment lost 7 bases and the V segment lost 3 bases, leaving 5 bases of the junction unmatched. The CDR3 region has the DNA TGTGCCAGCAGTTTCGGGACAGGGGTCGTTGGCTACACCTTC. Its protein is CASSFGTGVVGYTF.

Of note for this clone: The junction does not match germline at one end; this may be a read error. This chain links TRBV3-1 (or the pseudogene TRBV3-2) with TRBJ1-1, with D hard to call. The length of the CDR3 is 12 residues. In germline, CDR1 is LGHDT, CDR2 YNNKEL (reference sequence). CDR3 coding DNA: TGTGCCAGCAGGCAAGCGGGTACTGAAGCTTTCTTT. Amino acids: CASRQAGTEAFF.

This CDR3 reads CASSQETEYTEAFF. CDR3 bases: TGCGCCAGCAGCCAAGAGACAGAGTACACTGAAGCTTTCTTT. The rearrangement links TRBV4-3 to TRBJ1-1; a possible D gene is TRBD1 (5 bases). V lost 0 bases and J 3 bases, leaving 8 bases between the germline ends. Germline V CDR1 and CDR2: LGHNA, YSLEER. CDR3 length: 14 residues.

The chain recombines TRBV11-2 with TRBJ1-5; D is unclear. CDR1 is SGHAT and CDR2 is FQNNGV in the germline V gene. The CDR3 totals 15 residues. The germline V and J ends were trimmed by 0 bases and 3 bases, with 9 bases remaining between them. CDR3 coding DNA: TGTGCCAGCAGCTTAGAACATTCGTTCAATCAGCCCCAGCATTTT. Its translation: CASSLEHSFNQPQHF.

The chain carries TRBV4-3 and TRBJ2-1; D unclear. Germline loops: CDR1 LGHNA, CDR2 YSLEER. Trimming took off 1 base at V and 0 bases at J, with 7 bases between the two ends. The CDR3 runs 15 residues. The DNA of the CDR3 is TGCGCCAGCAGCCAAGTCTCTCCCTCCTACAATGAGCAGTTCTTC. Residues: CASSQVSPSYNEQFF.

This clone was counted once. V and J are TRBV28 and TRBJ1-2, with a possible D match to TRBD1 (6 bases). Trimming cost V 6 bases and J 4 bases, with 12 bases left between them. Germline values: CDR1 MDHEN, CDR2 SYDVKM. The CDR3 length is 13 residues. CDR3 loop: CASSPTGLYGYTF. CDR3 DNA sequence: TGTGCCAGCAGCCCAACAGGGCTCTATGGCTACACCTTC.

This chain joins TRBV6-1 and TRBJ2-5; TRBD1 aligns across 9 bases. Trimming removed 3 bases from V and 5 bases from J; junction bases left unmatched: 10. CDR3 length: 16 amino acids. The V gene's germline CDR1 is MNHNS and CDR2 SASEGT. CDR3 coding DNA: TGTGCCAGCAGTGAGGGACAGGGAATGGAGTGGGAGACCCAGTACTTC. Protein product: CASSEGQGMEWETQYF.

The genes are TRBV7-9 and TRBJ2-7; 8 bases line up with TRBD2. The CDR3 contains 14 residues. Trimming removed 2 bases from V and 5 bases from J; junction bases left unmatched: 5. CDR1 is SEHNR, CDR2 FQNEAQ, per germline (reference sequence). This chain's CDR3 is CASSLHSGSDEQYF. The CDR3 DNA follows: TGTGCCAGCAGCTTACACAGCGGGAGCGACGAGCAGTACTTC.

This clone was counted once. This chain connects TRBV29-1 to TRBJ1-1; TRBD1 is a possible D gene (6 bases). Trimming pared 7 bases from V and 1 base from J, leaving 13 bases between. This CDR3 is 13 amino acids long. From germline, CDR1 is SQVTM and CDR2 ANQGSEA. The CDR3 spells CSDWRGGNTEAFF. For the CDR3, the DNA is TGCAGCGATTGGAGGGGGGGGAACACTGAAGCTTTCTTT.

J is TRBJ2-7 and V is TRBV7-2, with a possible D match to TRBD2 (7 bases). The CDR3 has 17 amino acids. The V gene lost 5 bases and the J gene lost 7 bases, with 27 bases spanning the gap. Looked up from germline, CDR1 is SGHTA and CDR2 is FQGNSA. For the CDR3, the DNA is TGTGCCAGCAGCCCCCCGGGGGTCGACAGGTCGGGGGGAGAGCAGTACTTC. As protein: CASSPPGVDRSGGEQYF.

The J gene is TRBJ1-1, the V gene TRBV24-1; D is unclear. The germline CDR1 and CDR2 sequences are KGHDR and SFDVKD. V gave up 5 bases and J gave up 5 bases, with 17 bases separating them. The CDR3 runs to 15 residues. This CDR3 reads CATSVSRGSGTEAFF. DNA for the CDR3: TGTGCCACCAGTGTCTCGCGGGGTTCGGGAACTGAAGCTTTCTTT.

The CDR3, as DNA: TGTGCCACGACCCGGGACAGGGTGGTGACTGAAGCTTTCTTT. Its protein product is CATTRDRVVTEAFF. This chain links TRBV28 with TRBJ1-1; 9 nucleotides match TRBD1. Trimming cost V 10 bases and J 5 bases; bases outside gene matches: 11. CDR1 and CDR2 (germline): MDHEN, SYDVKM. The CDR3 has 14 residues.

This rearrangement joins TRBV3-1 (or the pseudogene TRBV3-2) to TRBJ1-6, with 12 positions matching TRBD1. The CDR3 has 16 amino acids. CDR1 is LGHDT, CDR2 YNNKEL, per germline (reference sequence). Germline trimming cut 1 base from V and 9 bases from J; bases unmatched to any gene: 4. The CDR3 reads CASSQAGTGGLSPLHF. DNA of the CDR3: TGTGCCAGCAGCCAAGCCGGGACAGGGGGCCTTTCACCCCTCCACTTT.

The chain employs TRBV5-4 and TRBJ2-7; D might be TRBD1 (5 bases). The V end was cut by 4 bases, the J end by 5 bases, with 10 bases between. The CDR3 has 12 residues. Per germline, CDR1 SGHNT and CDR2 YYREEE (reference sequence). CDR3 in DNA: TGTGCCAGCAGCCCAGGGTTACACGAGCAGTACTTC. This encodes CASSPGLHEQYF.

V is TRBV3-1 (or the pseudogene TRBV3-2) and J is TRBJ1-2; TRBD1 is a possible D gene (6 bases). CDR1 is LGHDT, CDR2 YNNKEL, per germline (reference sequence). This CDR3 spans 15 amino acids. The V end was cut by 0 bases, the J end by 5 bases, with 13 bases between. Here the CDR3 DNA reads TGTGCCAGCAGCCAAGATCAGTGGCAGGGGTATGGCTACACCTTC. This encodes CASSQDQWQGYGYTF.

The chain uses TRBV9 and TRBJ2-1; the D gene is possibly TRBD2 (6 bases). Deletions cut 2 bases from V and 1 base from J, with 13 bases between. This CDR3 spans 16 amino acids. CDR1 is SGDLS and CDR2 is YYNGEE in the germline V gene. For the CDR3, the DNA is TGTGCCAGCAGCGTCTCGGTGGAGGGATCCTACAATGAGCAGTTCTTC. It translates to CASSVSVEGSYNEQFF.

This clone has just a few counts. The CDR3 here is CASSRQPRNTEAFF. The CDR3 bases are TGTGCCAGTAGCCGACAGCCCAGGAACACTGAAGCTTTCTTT. The chain couples TRBV19 to TRBJ1-1; possibly TRBD1 for D (5 bases). The length of the CDR3 is 14 residues. The germline V and J ends were trimmed by 6 bases and 1 base, with 12 bases remaining between them. The germline V gene has CDR1 LNHDA and CDR2 SQIVND (reference sequence).

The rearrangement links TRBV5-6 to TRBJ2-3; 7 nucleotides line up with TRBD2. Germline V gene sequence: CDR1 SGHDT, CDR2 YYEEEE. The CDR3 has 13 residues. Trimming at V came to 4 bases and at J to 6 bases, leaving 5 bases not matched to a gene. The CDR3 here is CASSELAKDTQYF. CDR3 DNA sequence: TGTGCCAGCAGCGAACTAGCGAAGGATACGCAGTATTTT.

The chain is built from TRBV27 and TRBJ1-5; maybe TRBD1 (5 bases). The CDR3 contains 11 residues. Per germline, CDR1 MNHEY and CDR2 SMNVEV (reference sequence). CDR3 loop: CARQRNQPQHF. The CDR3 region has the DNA TGTGCTCGACAGAGAAATCAGCCCCAGCATTTT.

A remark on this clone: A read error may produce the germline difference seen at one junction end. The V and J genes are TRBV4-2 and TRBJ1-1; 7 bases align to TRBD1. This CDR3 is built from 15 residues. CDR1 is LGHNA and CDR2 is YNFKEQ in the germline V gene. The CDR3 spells CASSQDRGLNAEAFF. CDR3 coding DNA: TGTGCCAGCAGCCAGGATAGGGGGCTGAACGCTGAAGCTTTCTTT.

The CDR3 here is CASSEVGLYGYTF. The CDR3, as DNA: TGTGCCAGCAGTGAAGTCGGACTCTATGGCTACACCTTC. The genes are TRBV2 and TRBJ1-2; no definite D call. V was pared by 1 base and J by 4 bases, with 7 bases between. CDR1 SNHLY and CDR2 FYNNEI come from the germline V gene. CDR3 length: 13 amino acids.

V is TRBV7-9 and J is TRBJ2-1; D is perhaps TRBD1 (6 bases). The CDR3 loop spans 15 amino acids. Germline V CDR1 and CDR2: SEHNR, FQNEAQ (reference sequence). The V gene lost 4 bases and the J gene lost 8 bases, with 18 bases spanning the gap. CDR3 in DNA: TGTGCCAGCAGCTATCGACAGGTAACTGTAGATGAGCAGTTCTTC. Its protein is CASSYRQVTVDEQFF.

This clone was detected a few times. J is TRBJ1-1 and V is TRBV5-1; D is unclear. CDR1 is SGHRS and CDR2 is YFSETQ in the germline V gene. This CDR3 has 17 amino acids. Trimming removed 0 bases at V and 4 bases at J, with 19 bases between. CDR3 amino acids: CASSLDMFGGYGTEAFF. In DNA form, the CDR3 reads TGCGCCAGCAGCTTGGATATGTTTGGAGGTTATGGCACTGAAGCTTTCTTT.

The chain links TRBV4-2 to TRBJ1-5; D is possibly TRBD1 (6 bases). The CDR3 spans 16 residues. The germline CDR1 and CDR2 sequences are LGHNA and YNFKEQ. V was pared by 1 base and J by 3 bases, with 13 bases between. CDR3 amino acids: CASSQAQGLLNQPQHF. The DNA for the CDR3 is TGTGCCAGCAGCCAAGCCCAGGGGCTCCTCAATCAGCCCCAGCATTTT.

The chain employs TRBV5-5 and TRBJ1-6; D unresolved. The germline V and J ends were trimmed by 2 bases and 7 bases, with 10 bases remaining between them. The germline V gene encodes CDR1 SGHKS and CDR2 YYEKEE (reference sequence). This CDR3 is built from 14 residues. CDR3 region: CASSFGTPNSPLHF. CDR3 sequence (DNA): TGTGCCAGCAGCTTTGGCACACCAAATTCACCCCTCCACTTT.

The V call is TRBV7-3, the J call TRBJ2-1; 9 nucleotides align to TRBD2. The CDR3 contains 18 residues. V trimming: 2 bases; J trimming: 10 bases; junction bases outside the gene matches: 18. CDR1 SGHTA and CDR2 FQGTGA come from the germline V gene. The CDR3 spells CASSLGRGRGPSSAEQFF. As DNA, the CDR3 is TGTGCCAGCAGCTTAGGGCGCGGGAGGGGCCCTTCGAGTGCGGAGCAGTTCTTC.